This section outlines one T cell receptor (beta chain) sequence together with its context. Trimming removed 0 bases at V and 5 bases at J, with 8 bases between. This CDR3 comprises 13 residues. The germline CDR1 and CDR2 sequences are SGHVS and FQNEAQ. The entry originates in a study of shared clonotypes between healthy human individuals. The protocol was immunoSEQ multiplex PCR, while the TCRdb copy is restricted to in-frame clones and leaves out a portion. The table records 2 million to 2.5 million clones, 80% to 95% of them present only once. V gene TRBV7-8 combines with J gene TRBJ2-7; D call uncertain. The TCR was taken from a man aged 18 to 29 in good health. Some clones in this sample may be carry-over from other donors' samples. The sequencing sample was made of naive CD4+ T cells from PBMCs. Subset meaning: CD45RA+ positively selected. The CDR3 sequence: CASSLAHNHEQYF. The CDR3 coding sequence is TGTGCCAGCAGCTTAGCCCATAACCACGAGCAGTACTTC.